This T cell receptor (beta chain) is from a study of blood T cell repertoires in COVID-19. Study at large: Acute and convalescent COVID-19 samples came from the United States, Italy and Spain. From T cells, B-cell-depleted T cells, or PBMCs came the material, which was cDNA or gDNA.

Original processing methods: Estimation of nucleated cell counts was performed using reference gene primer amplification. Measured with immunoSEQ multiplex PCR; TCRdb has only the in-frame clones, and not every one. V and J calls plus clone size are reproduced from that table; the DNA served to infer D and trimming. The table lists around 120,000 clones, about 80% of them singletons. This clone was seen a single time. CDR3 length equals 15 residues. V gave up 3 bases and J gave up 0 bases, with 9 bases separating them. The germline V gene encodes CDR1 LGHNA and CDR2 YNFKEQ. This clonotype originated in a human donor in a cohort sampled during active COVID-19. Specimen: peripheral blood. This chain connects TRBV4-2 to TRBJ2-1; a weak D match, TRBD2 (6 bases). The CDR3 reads CASSQVTSSYNEQFF. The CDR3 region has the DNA TGTGCCAGCAGCCAGGTGACTAGCTCCTACAATGAGCAGTTCTTC.